This T cell receptor (beta chain) was documented in a study of blood T cell repertoires in COVID-19. Study details: The origin of the acute and convalescent COVID-19 samples was the United States, Italy and Spain. The cDNA or gDNA used as material had been derived from T cells, B-cell-depleted T cells, or PBMCs.

The CDR3 extends over 15 amino acids. From germline, CDR1 is SGHAT and CDR2 FQDESV (reference sequence). V trimming: 4 bases; J trimming: 3 bases; junction bases outside the gene matches: 9. Per the original methods: Estimation of nucleated cell counts relied on the amplification of reference gene primers. TCRdb's table, derived via immunoSEQ multiplex PCR, lists solely in-frame clones and lacks some. V, J and clone size derive from that table, while D and trimming were established from the DNA sequence. The sample contains about 260,000 clones, around 84% of which appear only once. This chain connects TRBV11-1 to TRBJ2-7; TRBD1 agrees at 7 bases. This sequence originates from a man in his sixties with acute or convalescent COVID-19. Source material: peripheral blood. CDR3 in DNA: TGTGCCAGCAGCTCAACCGGGACAGTAAACTACGAGCAGTACTTC. Its protein is CASSSTGTVNYEQYF.